Listed below are T cell receptor beta chains from one sample, sequenced in a study of T-cell reconstitution after alpha-beta-depleted transplantation in children. TCRdb recomputed calls from the PCR reads with MiXCR, one row per CDR3 protein. Of around 270,000 distinct CDR3 sequences in the sample, around a tenth were seen once. Here the sequenced sample was PBMCs, taken before TCRalphabeta/CD19-depleted stem cell transplant. The receptors shown here come from a boy in the first two years of life with acute myeloid leukemia, due to receive a stem cell transplant. Both conserved end residues are trimmed from each CDR3. Fields, in order: V gene, J gene, CDR3 protein.

TRBV5-1	TRBJ2-7	ASSLLTSSGNEQY
TRBV5-6	TRBJ2-1	ASSHGGRNEQF
TRBV27	TRBJ2-1	ASSFMGLASEQF
TRBV7-9	TRBJ2-1	ASSLGLAGERRF
TRBV25-1	TRBJ2-1	ASSGPSYNEQF
TRBV9	TRBJ2-3	ASSVVTGRTDTQY
TRBV4-3	TRBJ2-7	ASSQDGRRGLAGVPEQY
TRBV28	TRBJ1-1	ASSRPRGQGTDTEAF
TRBV18	TRBJ2-3	ASSPSGGPDTQY
TRBV4-2	TRBJ1-1	ASSQDPDFTEAF
TRBV5-1	TRBJ2-7	ASSPTDYEQY
TRBV5-1	TRBJ1-6	ASSLGGEGGPGSPLH
TRBV12-3/TRBV12-4	TRBJ1-1	ASSLWGPPTMNTEAF
TRBV12-3/TRBV12-4	TRBJ2-1	ASSPFGSGTRGYEQF
TRBV25-1	TRBJ2-1	ASSQLAGLYNEQF
TRBV12-3/TRBV12-4	TRBJ2-1	AGRLRVAGAVNEQF
TRBV5-1	TRBJ1-4	ASSSGQGNEKLF
TRBV28	TRBJ1-4	ASTPGQGAPEKLF
TRBV11-2	TRBJ2-3	ASSLDLGQGTDTQY
TRBV7-3	TRBJ2-3	ASSLTGLAGGLTDTQY
TRBV7-3	TRBJ2-1	ASSSTGEGEQF
TRBV20-1	TRBJ2-4	SAPDTSLLQY
TRBV11-2	TRBJ2-1	ASSLEVGLNEQF
TRBV6-1	TRBJ1-1	ASSGTEVMNTEAF
TRBV12-3/TRBV12-4	TRBJ2-5	ASSSKSEGGGAQY
TRBV27	TRBJ2-7	ASRGRGGSPYEQY
TRBV29-1	TRBJ2-2	SVGTANTGELF
TRBV18	TRBJ2-3	ASSPSGIDTQY
TRBV20-1	TRBJ2-1	SARSPGTSGGPNEQF
TRBV12-3/TRBV12-4	TRBJ2-1	ASSPLAGVRDEQF
TRBV28	TRBJ2-1	ASGPDNEQF
TRBV12-3/TRBV12-4	TRBJ2-2	ASSPGRVQATGELF
TRBV20-1	TRBJ2-3	SAPERQHTDTQY
TRBV5-8	TRBJ2-1	ASSLRSFSGSGQF